This T cell receptor (beta chain) is from a study of CD8+ T cells in alopecia areata. The CDR3 has 14 amino acids. Germline lookup yields CDR1 MDHEN and CDR2 SYDVKM. Trimming took 5 bases from V and 0 from J; bases not matched to a gene: 2. After isolation, RNA underwent reverse transcription to generate cDNA as the sequencing template. Sequenced by immunoSEQ multiplex PCR; TCRdb stores in-frame clones only, minus some. The data show approximately 150,000 clones, 50% to 60% seen once. V is TRBV28 and J is TRBJ2-7; 9 bases are shared with TRBD2. This clonotype was obtained from a human donor in good health. Sequenced material: CD4+ T cells sorted from blood. CDR3 DNA: TGTGCCAGCAGTGTGCGGGGGGGCTCCTACGAGCAGTACTTC. Amino acid sequence: CASSVRGGSYEQYF.